The source of this T cell receptor beta chain is a study of TIL therapy for anti-PD-1-resistant metastatic lung cancer. Sequencing used immunoSEQ v3. Generated by immunoSEQ multiplex PCR, the TCRdb table keeps only in-frame clones and is missing some. The data hold more than 45,000 clones, with roughly 70% observed a single time. The V gene lost 8 bases and the J gene lost 4 bases, with 8 bases spanning the gap. CDR3 length: 11 amino acids. Germline V gene lookup returns CDR1 SGHRS and CDR2 YFSETQ. Time point described: pre-treatment sample, taken before nivolumab and TIL therapy. This receptor was identified in a person between 30 and 80 years old with non-small cell lung cancer. The V gene is TRBV5-1, the J gene TRBJ2-3; D not certain. The sample consisted of blood, taken at baseline. The DNA of the CDR3 is TGCGCCAGTTGGGCCGCAGATACGCAGTATTTT. It specifies CASWAADTQYF.